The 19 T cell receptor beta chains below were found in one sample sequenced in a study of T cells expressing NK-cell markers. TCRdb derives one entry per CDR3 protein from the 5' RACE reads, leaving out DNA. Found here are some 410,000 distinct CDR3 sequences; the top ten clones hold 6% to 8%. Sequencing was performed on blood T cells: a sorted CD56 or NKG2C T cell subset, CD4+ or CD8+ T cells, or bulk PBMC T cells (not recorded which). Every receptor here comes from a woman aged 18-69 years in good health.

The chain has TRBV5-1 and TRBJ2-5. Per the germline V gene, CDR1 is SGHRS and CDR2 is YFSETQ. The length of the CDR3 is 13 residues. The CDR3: CASSLYPQETQYF.

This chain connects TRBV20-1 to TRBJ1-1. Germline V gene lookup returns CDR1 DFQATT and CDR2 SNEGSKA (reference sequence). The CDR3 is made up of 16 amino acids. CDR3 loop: CSARLVGFLMNTEAFF.

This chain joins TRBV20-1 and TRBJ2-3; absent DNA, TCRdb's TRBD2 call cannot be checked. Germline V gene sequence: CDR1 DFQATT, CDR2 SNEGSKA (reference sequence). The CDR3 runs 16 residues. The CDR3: CSARGRGRGYTDTQYF.

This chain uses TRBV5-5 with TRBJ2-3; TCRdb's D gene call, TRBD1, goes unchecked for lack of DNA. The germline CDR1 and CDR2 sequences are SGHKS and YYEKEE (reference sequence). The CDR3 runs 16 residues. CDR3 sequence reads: CASSLTGGQYTDTQYF.

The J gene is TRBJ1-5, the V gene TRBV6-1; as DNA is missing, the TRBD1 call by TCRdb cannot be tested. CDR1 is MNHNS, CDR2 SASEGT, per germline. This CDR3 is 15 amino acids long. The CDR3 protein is CASKTSGRGNQPQHF.

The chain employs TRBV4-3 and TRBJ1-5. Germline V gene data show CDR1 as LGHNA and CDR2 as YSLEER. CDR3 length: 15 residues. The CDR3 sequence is CASSQEPRGNQPQHF.

The CDR3 loop is CASSLGGGKTYEQYF. The chain joins TRBV5-1 to TRBJ2-7; the D gene TCRdb calls, TRBD2, cannot be checked with no DNA. Germline V gives CDR1 SGHRS, CDR2 YFSETQ. The CDR3 contains 15 residues.

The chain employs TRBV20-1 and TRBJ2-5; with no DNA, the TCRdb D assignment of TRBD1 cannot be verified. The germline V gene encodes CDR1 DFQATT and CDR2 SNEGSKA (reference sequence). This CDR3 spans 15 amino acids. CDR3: CSARAGGDHQETQYF.

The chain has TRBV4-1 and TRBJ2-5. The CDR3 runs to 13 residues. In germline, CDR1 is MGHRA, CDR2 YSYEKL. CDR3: CASSQETSVTQYF.

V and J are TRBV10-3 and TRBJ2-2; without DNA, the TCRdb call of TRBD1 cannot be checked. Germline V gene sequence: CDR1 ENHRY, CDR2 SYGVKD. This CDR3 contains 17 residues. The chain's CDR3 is CAISEEGGIGATGELFF.

The CDR3 spells CASSLVPQGGSNEQFF. The V call is TRBV5-6, the J call TRBJ2-1; TCRdb outputs TRBD1, but without DNA this stays unchecked. This CDR3 spans 16 amino acids. Germline CDR1 reads SGHDT; CDR2 reads YYEEEE.

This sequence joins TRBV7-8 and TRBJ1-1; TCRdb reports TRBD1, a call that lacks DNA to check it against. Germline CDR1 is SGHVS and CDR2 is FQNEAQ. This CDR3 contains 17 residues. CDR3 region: CASSLPRDSQMNTEAFF. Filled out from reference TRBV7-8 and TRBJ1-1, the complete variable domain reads GAGVSQSPRYKVAKRGQDVALRCDPISGHVSLFWYQQALGQGPEFLTYFQNEAQLDKSGLPSDRFFAERPEGSVSTLKIQRTQQEDSAVYLCASSLPRDSQMNTEAFFGQGTRLTVV.

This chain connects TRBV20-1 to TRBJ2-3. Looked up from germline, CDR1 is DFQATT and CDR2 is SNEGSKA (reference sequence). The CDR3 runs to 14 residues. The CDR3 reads CSARVSFTPDTQYF.

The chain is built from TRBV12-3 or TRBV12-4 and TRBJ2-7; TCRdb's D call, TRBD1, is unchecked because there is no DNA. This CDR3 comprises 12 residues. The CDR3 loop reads CASSTGGFEQYF.

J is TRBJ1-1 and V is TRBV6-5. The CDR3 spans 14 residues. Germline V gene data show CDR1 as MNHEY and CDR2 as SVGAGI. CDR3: CASSSDLRGSEAFF.

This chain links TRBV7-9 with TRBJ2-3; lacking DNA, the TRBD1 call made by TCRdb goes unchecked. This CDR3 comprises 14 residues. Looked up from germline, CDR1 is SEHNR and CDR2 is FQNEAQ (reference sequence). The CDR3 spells CASSTWTVGNTQYF. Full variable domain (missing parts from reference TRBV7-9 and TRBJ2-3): DTGVSQNPRHKITKRGQNVTFRCDPISEHNRLYWYRQTLGQGPEFLTYFQNEAQLEKSRLLSDRFSAERPKGSFSTLEIQRTEQGDSAMYLCASSTWTVGNTQYFGPGTRLTVL.

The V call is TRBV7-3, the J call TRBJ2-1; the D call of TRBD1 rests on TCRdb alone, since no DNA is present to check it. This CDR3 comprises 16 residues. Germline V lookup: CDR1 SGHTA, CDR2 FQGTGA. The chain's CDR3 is CASSLKQPPLQNEQFF. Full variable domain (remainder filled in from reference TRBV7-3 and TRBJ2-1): GAGVSQTPSNKVTEKGKYVELRCDPISGHTALYWYRQSLGQGPEFLIYFQGTGAADDSGLPNDRFFAVRPEGSVSTLKIQRTERGDSAVYLCASSLKQPPLQNEQFFGPGTRLTVL.

The CDR3 reads CASSAGVRGKSYNEQFF. This chain uses TRBV19 with TRBJ2-1; TCRdb indicates TRBD1, and absent DNA this call remains unverified. The CDR3 consists of 17 residues. The germline V gene encodes CDR1 LNHDA and CDR2 SQIVND (reference sequence). Drawing the rest from reference TRBV19 and TRBJ2-1, the complete variable domain is DGGITQSPKYLFRKEGQNVTLSCEQNLNHDAMYWYRQDPGQGLRLIYYSQIVNDFQKGDIAEGYSVSREKKESFPLTVTSAQKNPTAFYLCASSAGVRGKSYNEQFFGPGTRLTVL.

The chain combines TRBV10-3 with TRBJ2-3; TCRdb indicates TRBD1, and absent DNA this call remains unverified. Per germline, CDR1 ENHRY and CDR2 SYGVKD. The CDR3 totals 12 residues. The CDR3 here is CAISTSGDEEHF.